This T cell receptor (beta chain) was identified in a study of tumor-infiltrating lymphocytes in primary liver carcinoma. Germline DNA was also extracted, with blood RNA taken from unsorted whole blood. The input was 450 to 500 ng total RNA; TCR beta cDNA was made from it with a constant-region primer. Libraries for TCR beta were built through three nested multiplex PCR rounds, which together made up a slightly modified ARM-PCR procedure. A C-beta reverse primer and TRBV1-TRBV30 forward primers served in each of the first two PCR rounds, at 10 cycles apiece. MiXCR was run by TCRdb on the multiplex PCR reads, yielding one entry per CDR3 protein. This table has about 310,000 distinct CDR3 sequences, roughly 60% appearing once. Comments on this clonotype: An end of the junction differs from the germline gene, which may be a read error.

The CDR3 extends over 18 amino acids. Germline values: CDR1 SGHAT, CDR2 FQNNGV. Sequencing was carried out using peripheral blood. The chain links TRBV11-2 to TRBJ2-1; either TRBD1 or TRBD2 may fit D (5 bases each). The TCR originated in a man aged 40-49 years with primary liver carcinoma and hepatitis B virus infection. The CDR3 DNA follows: TGTGCCAGCAGCCCCAAACTACCACTAGAGCCCGAGGGGAATGGGCAGTTCTTC. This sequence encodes CASSPKLPLEPEGNGQFF. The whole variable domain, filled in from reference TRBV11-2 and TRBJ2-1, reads EAGVAQSPRYKIIEKRQSVAFWCNPISGHATLYWYQQILGQGPKLLIQFQNNGVVDDSQLPKDRFSAERLKGVDSTLKIQPAKLEDSAVYLCASSPKLPLEPEGNGQFFGPGTRLTVL.